What follows are 7 T cell receptor beta chains derived from one specimen sequenced in a study of OX40 agonist ivuxolimab in advanced cancers. Sequencing used immunoSEQ multiplex PCR; TCRdb keeps in-frame clones, though not all of them. The table records more than 80,000 clones, 90% to 95% of them present only once. This specimen was CD4+ or CD8+ T cells sorted from blood, taken in a trial of the OX40 agonist ivuxolimab. These receptors all come from an adult with an advanced solid tumor such as melanoma, head and neck, liver or kidney cancer.

The chain joins TRBV21-1 to TRBJ2-5; the table's D call, TRBD2, was not checked against the DNA. TRBV21-1 is tagged as a pseudogene. The CDR3 has 15 residues. The CDR3 loop is CASSAQRTTGGTQYF. DNA for the CDR3: TGTGCCAGCAGCGCCCAACGGACGACCGGGGGGACCCAGTACTTC.

The gene calls are TRBV6-1 and TRBJ1-3; tentatively, D is TRBD1 (5 bases). Germline CDR1 and CDR2: MNHNS and SASEGT. This CDR3 has 13 amino acids. V was pared by 5 bases and J by 4 bases, with 9 bases between. Here the CDR3 DNA reads TGTGCCAGCAGTCGGGGGACCGGAAACACCATATATTTT. Its protein is CASSRGTGNTIYF.

This chain uses TRBV6-6 with TRBJ2-5, with a tentative D call TRBD2 (5 bases). The CDR3 covers 15 residues. Germline V CDR1 and CDR2: MNHNY, SVGAGI (reference sequence). V lost 2 bases and J 3 bases, leaving 13 bases between the germline ends. The CDR3 nucleotides are TGTGCCAGCAGTTACCACGGAGGAAGCGAAGAGACCCAGTACTTC. Translated, it gives CASSYHGGSEETQYF.

The V and J genes are TRBV6-1 and TRBJ2-7, with TRBD1 matching over 7 bases. The CDR3 consists of 15 residues. Germline V gives CDR1 MNHNS, CDR2 SASEGT. Trimming removed 10 bases from V and 3 bases from J; junction bases left unmatched: 15. CDR3 bases: TGTGCCACTACACCCCAGGGGGACGGATTCTACGAGCAGTACGTC. It encodes CATTPQGDGFYEQYV.

The chain is built from TRBV23-1 and TRBJ2-7; D may be TRBD1 (6 bases). TRBV23-1 is assigned to the ORF class and has an uncertain function. This CDR3 has 14 amino acids. The V gene lost 7 bases and the J gene lost 4 bases, with 17 bases spanning the gap. The CDR3 bases are TGCGCCAGCACCCAGGGGTCCCGGTCATACGAGCAGTACGTC. It yields the protein CASTQGSRSYEQYV.

J is TRBJ2-3 and V is TRBV30; the D gene could be TRBD1 or TRBD2 (5 bases each). Trimming shortened V by 0 bases and J by 5 bases, and 24 bases separated the two germline ends. The germline gives CDR1 GTSNPN, CDR2 SVGIG (reference sequence). This CDR3 comprises 18 residues. In DNA form, the CDR3 reads TGTGCCTGGAGTGTATCGAGGGGCCCACCCTTTTCCGGAGATACGCAGTATTTT. Translating it yields CAWSVSRGPPFSGDTQYF.

The chain has TRBV14 and TRBJ2-5; the D is unclear. The V end was cut by 1 base, the J end by 5 bases, with 5 bases between. Germline V CDR1 and CDR2: SGHDN, FVKESK. The CDR3 is 12 residues long. The CDR3: CASSQGHETQYF. Here the CDR3 DNA reads TGTGCCAGCAGCCAAGGTCATGAGACCCAGTACTTC.